The 29 T cell receptor beta chains listed next were all sequenced from one sample in a study of shared clonotypes between healthy human individuals. Method: immunoSEQ multiplex PCR; TCRdb's copy keeps in-frame clones and lacks some. The repertoire has more than 2,000,000 clones, more than 80% of them found once; the top ten carry 0.39%. The specimen sequenced was naive CD4+ T cells from PBMCs. Specified subset: CD45RA+ positively selected. These receptors were obtained from a man aged 18 to 30 in good health. Some clones in this sample may be carry-over from other donors' samples.

This rearrangement joins TRBV25-1 to TRBJ2-7, with a tentative D call TRBD2 (6 bases). This CDR3 is built from 15 residues. Trimming shortened V by 3 bases and J by 0 bases, and 12 bases separated the two germline ends. Germline V lookup: CDR1 MGHDK, CDR2 SYGVNS. The CDR3 protein is CASSDPRESSYEQYF. The CDR3 DNA reads as TGTGCCAGCAGTGATCCTCGGGAGAGCTCCTACGAGCAGTACTTC.

The chain recombines TRBV28 with TRBJ1-2; the D gene is possibly TRBD1 (5 bases). Trimming took 8 bases from V and 4 from J, leaving 17 bases between them. The CDR3 extends over 14 amino acids. Germline loops: CDR1 MDHEN, CDR2 SYDVKM. For the CDR3, the DNA is TGTGCCAGCTCGAGGGACGGCCCATCCTATGGCTACACCTTC. This gives the protein CASSRDGPSYGYTF.

The V and J genes are TRBV5-1 and TRBJ2-3; D is unresolved. V was pared by 2 bases and J by 6 bases, with 10 bases between. The V gene's germline CDR1 is SGHRS and CDR2 YFSETQ. This CDR3 spans 13 amino acids. The CDR3 nucleotides are TGCGCCAGCAGCTTAGGCGTGATTGATACGCAGTATTTT. Its translation: CASSLGVIDTQYF. The whole variable domain, remainder taken from reference TRBV5-1 and TRBJ2-3, is KAGVTQTPRYLIKTRGQQVTLSCSPISGHRSVSWYQQTPGQGLQFLFEYFSETQRNKGNFPGRFSGRQFSNSRSEMNVSTLELGDSALYLCASSLGVIDTQYFGPGTRLTVL.

The chain carries TRBV19 and TRBJ1-5; the match to TRBD1 covers 8 bases. The CDR3 spans 16 residues. Germline CDR1 LNHDA, CDR2 SQIVND (reference sequence). V lost 5 bases to trimming and J lost 6 bases; unmatched junction nucleotides: 12. The CDR3 spells CASSEVGPQGAQPQHF. The DNA of the CDR3 is TGTGCCAGTAGTGAGGTGGGGCCGCAGGGGGCTCAGCCCCAGCATTTT.

The chain has TRBV28 and TRBJ2-3; D gene uncertain. V lost 8 bases and J lost 11, with 17 bases in between. The CDR3 spans 12 residues. CDR1 and CDR2 (germline): MDHEN, SYDVKM. DNA of the CDR3: TGTGCCAGCGGCCTTACCGGGTCGAGGCAGTATTTT. It encodes CASGLTGSRQYF.

V usage is TRBV28 and J usage is TRBJ2-7; D is ambiguous. The V gene's germline CDR1 is MDHEN and CDR2 SYDVKM. The CDR3 has 13 amino acids. Deletions cut 10 bases from V and 2 bases from J, with 15 bases between. The CDR3 is CATFTRPPYEQYF. The DNA of the CDR3 is TGTGCCACCTTTACCCGCCCCCCCTACGAGCAGTACTTC.

Worth noting for this clone: Additional DNA sequences in this sample encode the identical CDR3. The chain combines TRBV9 with TRBJ2-7; possibly TRBD1 for D (6 bases). Trimming cost V 3 bases and J 1 base, with 11 bases left between them. The CDR3 spans 14 residues. The germline CDR1 and CDR2 sequences are SGDLS and YYNGEE. CDR3 coding DNA: TGTGCCAGCAGCGGGGGGCAGGGTTCCTACGAGCAGTACTTC. It is translated as CASSGGQGSYEQYF.

The chain recombines TRBV7-2 with TRBJ1-1; possible D gene TRBD1, 5 bases. The CDR3 contains 14 residues. V was pared by 1 base and J by 1 base, with 7 bases between. CDR1 and CDR2 from the germline V gene are SGHTA and FQGNSA. CDR3: CASSLGGTNTEAFF. The CDR3 DNA is TGTGCCAGCAGCTTAGGAGGGACGAACACTGAAGCTTTCTTT.

The chain carries TRBV28 and TRBJ1-1; no firm D call. The V and J ends lost 1 base and 14 bases respectively, with 11 bases between them. CDR3 length: 11 residues. CDR1 is MDHEN and CDR2 is SYDVKM in the germline V gene. The CDR3 DNA reads TGTGCCAGCAGTTTATACGAAGCTTTCTTCTTT. Translated: CASSLYEAFFF.

This rearrangement joins TRBV2 to TRBJ2-1; D might be TRBD2 (5 bases). V was shortened by 3 bases and J by 9 bases, with 12 bases between the two germline ends. The CDR3 contains 13 residues. Germline loops: CDR1 SNHLY, CDR2 FYNNEI. The CDR3 DNA reads TGTGCCAGCAGTGAGGGAGTGAACAGTGAGCAGTTCTTC. This translates into CASSEGVNSEQFF.

This clone was seen more than once but under ten times. This chain links TRBV30 with TRBJ1-1; D is undetermined. The CDR3 consists of 14 residues. Germline V CDR1 and CDR2: GTSNPN, SVGIG (reference sequence). The ends were cut back, 6 bases at V and 3 bases at J, with 17 bases in the middle. The CDR3 region has the DNA TGTGCCTGCCACAGCAGGTCCGCGGACACTGAAGCTTTCTTT. Amino acids: CACHSRSADTEAFF.

The genes are TRBV2 and TRBJ2-3; 13 positions agree with TRBD2. Germline V gives CDR1 SNHLY, CDR2 FYNNEI. Trimming removed 10 bases from V and 4 bases from J; junction bases left unmatched: 11. The CDR3 consists of 16 residues. The CDR3 sequence: CATTHGLAGAADTQYF. DNA for the CDR3: TGTGCCACCACACATGGACTAGCGGGAGCGGCAGATACGCAGTATTTT.

The chain links TRBV27 to TRBJ2-7, with TRBD2 identical over 11 bases. Trimming at V came to 5 bases and at J to 2 bases, leaving 8 bases not matched to a gene. The CDR3 totals 16 residues. Germline values: CDR1 MNHEY, CDR2 SMNVEV (reference sequence). CDR3 loop: CASSLLLAGGPYEQYF. In DNA form, the CDR3 reads TGTGCCAGCAGTCTCCTATTAGCGGGAGGGCCCTACGAGCAGTACTTC.

The chain links TRBV5-5 to TRBJ1-1, with 8 bases identical to TRBD1. The CDR3 totals 17 residues. Losses at the gene ends were 3 bases for V and 4 bases for J; bases not matched to a gene: 14. CDR1 and CDR2 (germline): SGHKS, YYEKEE (reference sequence). The CDR3 region has the DNA TGTGCCAGCAGCTGGTTACGTCTCCGCGACAGGGGCACTGAAGCTTTCTTT. This codes for CASSWLRLRDRGTEAFF.

The chain couples TRBV27 to TRBJ2-5; D is unclear. The V and J ends lost 5 bases and 6 bases respectively, with 13 bases between them. The CDR3 has 13 amino acids. Germline CDR1 is MNHEY and CDR2 is SMNVEV (reference sequence). The CDR3 region is CASSPRAEQTQYF. DNA for the CDR3: TGTGCCAGCAGTCCCCGGGCCGAGCAGACCCAGTACTTC.

This sequence joins TRBV4-3 and TRBJ1-2; 9 bases are a match to TRBD1. This CDR3 is built from 17 residues. Trimming cost V 0 bases and J 7 bases; bases outside gene matches: 12. Germline V gives CDR1 LGHNA, CDR2 YSLEER. The CDR3 is CASSQDPTGQGVSGYTF. CDR3 sequence (DNA): TGCGCCAGCAGCCAAGATCCGACGGGACAGGGAGTTTCTGGCTACACCTTC.

This chain joins TRBV6-1 and TRBJ2-1, with 13 bases matching TRBD2. Germline CDR1 and CDR2: MNHNS and SASEGT. The CDR3 runs 15 residues. V shed 6 bases and J 5 bases; nucleotides not matched to a gene: 4. The chain's CDR3 is CASRPGTSGNNEQFF. In nucleotides, the CDR3 is TGTGCCAGCAGACCCGGGACTAGCGGGAACAATGAGCAGTTCTTC.

This clone was seen a handful of times. The V gene is TRBV2, the J gene TRBJ2-1; perhaps TRBD2 as D (6 bases). Trimming stripped 10 bases from V and 9 bases from J, with 25 bases between. Germline CDR1 and CDR2: SNHLY and FYNNEI. The length of the CDR3 is 15 residues. The CDR3 loop is CATPSGPGTRGEQFF. The CDR3 region has the DNA TGTGCCACCCCAAGCGGGCCAGGCACTCGGGGTGAGCAGTTCTTC.

The gene calls are TRBV7-8 and TRBJ1-1; D gene ambiguous. Trimming took 1 base from V and 0 from J, leaving 6 bases between them. The germline CDR1 and CDR2 sequences are SGHVS and FQNEAQ. The CDR3 is made up of 14 amino acids. CDR3 DNA sequence: TGTGCCAGCAGCTTAGTGTATTTGAACACTGAAGCTTTCTTT. It translates to CASSLVYLNTEAFF.

The rearrangement links TRBV30 to TRBJ2-2; 7 nucleotides agree with TRBD1. In germline, CDR1 is GTSNPN, CDR2 SVGIG (reference sequence). The V segment lost 3 bases and the J segment 2 bases; nucleotides outside the gene matches: 18. The CDR3 extends over 19 amino acids. CDR3 DNA sequence: TGTGCCTGGAGGCCGCCGGGGACAGAGATTCGGATAAACACCGGGGAGCTGTTTTTT. It is translated as CAWRPPGTEIRINTGELFF.

V is TRBV4-1 and J is TRBJ1-3, with D possibly being TRBD1 (5 bases). This CDR3 spans 14 amino acids. Trimming cost V 4 bases and J 4 bases, with 11 bases left between them. Germline loops: CDR1 MGHRA, CDR2 YSYEKL. CDR3 loop: CASSRGGLGNTIYF. The CDR3 region has the DNA TGCGCCAGCAGCCGGGGGGGACTCGGAAACACCATATATTTT.

The chain joins TRBV28 to TRBJ2-7; a weak D match, TRBD1 (5 bases). CDR1 and CDR2 (germline): MDHEN, SYDVKM. V was clipped by 10 bases and J by 0 bases, with 10 bases between them. There are 12 residues in the CDR3. CDR3 nucleotides: TGTGCCATTCAAGACAGCTCCTACGAGCAGTACTTC. Translating gives CAIQDSSYEQYF.

Written as DNA, the CDR3 is TGTGCCAGCAGTACCACAGGGGTTGTCACTGAAGCTTTCTTT. It yields the protein CASSTTGVVTEAFF. The chain combines TRBV2 with TRBJ1-1, with 7 nucleotides matching TRBD1. The germline V gene encodes CDR1 SNHLY and CDR2 FYNNEI. The CDR3 runs 14 residues. V gave up 5 bases and J gave up 4 bases; unmatched junction bases: 7.

J is TRBJ2-1 and V is TRBV7-9; 9 nucleotides align to TRBD2. The germline gives CDR1 SEHNR, CDR2 FQNEAQ (reference sequence). There are 13 residues in the CDR3. Trimming cost V 1 base and J 16 bases; bases outside gene matches: 8. CDR3 in amino acids: CASSLEGALAGFF. The CDR3 DNA follows: TGTGCCAGCAGCTTAGAGGGAGCGCTAGCGGGATTCTTC. Variable domain in full (rest from reference TRBV7-9 and TRBJ2-1): DTGVSQNPRHKITKRGQNVTFRCDPISEHNRLYWYRQTLGQGPEFLTYFQNEAQLEKSRLLSDRFSAERPKGSFSTLEIQRTEQGDSAMYLCASSLEGALAGFFGPGTRLTVL.

The chain has TRBV6-5 and TRBJ1-1; no firm D call. Germline V lookup: CDR1 MNHEY, CDR2 SVGAGI. The CDR3 covers 15 residues. Trimming pared 4 bases from V and 0 bases from J, leaving 12 bases between. The CDR3 DNA reads as TGTGCCAGCAGTTCTACCTCCAATTTGAACACTGAAGCTTTCTTT. This translates into CASSSTSNLNTEAFF.

The chain couples TRBV10-1 to TRBJ2-7, with D perhaps matching TRBD1 (6 bases). CDR1 WNHNN and CDR2 SYGVQD come from the germline V gene (reference sequence). This CDR3 spans 13 amino acids. Trimming removed 5 bases at V and 3 bases at J, with 11 bases between. CDR3 sequence: CASSPGHLYEQYF. DNA for the CDR3: TGCGCCAGCAGTCCGGGACACCTCTACGAGCAGTACTTC.

The rearrangement links TRBV7-2 to TRBJ1-4; D is ambiguous. Germline CDR1 is SGHTA and CDR2 is FQGNSA. The CDR3 is 15 residues long. V was clipped by 4 bases and J by 2 bases, with 11 bases between them. The DNA of the CDR3 is TGTGCCAGCAGCTCCCCGAGGGCGACTAATGAAAAACTGTTTTTT. Protein product: CASSSPRATNEKLFF.

This clone was detected a few times. The J gene is TRBJ1-2, the V gene TRBV5-1; TRBD1 aligns across 10 bases. The junction had 9 bases not matched to a gene; V was cut back by 4 bases and J by 6 bases. The CDR3 length is 15 residues. Germline V CDR1 and CDR2: SGHRS, YFSETQ. The DNA of the CDR3 is TGCGCCAGCAGCCTCTCGGGACAGGGGTCTGATGGCTACACCTTC. As protein: CASSLSGQGSDGYTF.

This clone has only one observation. This chain connects TRBV28 to TRBJ1-3; no clear D gene. There are 12 residues in the CDR3. Trimming pared 8 bases from V and 0 bases from J, leaving 5 bases between. Germline V lookup: CDR1 MDHEN, CDR2 SYDVKM. This CDR3 reads CASSNSGNTIYF. In DNA form, the CDR3 reads TGTGCCAGCTCTAACTCTGGAAACACCATATATTTT.